These T cell receptor beta chains were read from a single sample in a study of T-cell reconstitution after alpha-beta-depleted transplantation in children. Via MiXCR, TCRdb re-called the PCR reads, giving one row per CDR3 protein. The sample lists 25,000 to 35,000 distinct CDR3 sequences, less than 8.5% seen once, with around 30% in the top ten. This material consisted of peripheral blood, taken 60 days after TCRalphabeta/CD19-depleted stem cell transplant. The receptors come from a child under two years old who had a stem cell transplant for acute myeloid leukemia, so the T cells may come from the graft donor. Each CDR3 is given with its conserved first and last residue. D genes are given only for firm matches. Not all rows give a size; the values are once, few, many and, for expanded clones, a class.

-,20,TRBV6-5,TRBJ1-4,many,CASSYKTGPLRAGVNEKLFF,TGTGCCAGCAGTTATAAAACAGGCCCACTAAGAGCTGGGGTTAATGAAAAACTGTTTTTT
-,12,TRBV7-2,TRBJ2-7,-,CASSPLIYEQYF,TGTGCCAGCAGCCCCCTAATCTACGAGCAGTACTTC
TRBD2,16,TRBV29-1,TRBJ2-6,many,CSVYFSGRAGANVLTF,TGCAGCGTGTACTTTAGCGGGAGAGCTGGGGCCAACGTCCTGACTTTC
-,13,TRBV5-1,TRBJ2-1,many,CASSLVGYNEQFF,TGCGCCAGCAGCCTGGTTGGGTACAATGAGCAGTTCTTC
-,15,TRBV7-9,TRBJ1-1,many,CASSSTSTLNTEAFF,TGTGCCAGCAGCTCGACATCTACCTTGAACACTGAAGCTTTCTTT
-,14,TRBV28,TRBJ1-5,many,CASSTGPGNQPQHF,TGTGCCAGCAGTACAGGGCCCGGCAATCAGCCCCAGCATTTT
TRBD1,14,TRBV7-2,TRBJ2-5,-,CASSTDRVGETQYF,TGTGCCAGCAGCACAGACAGGGTGGGGGAGACCCAGTACTTC
-,12,TRBV7-9,TRBJ1-1,many,CASTLGNTEAFF,TGTGCCAGCACCCTCGGTAACACTGAAGCTTTCTTT
TRBD2,15,TRBV12-3/TRBV12-4,TRBJ2-1,many,CASSQSGTSYNEQFF,TGTGCCAGCAGCCAAAGCGGGACCTCCTACAATGAGCAGTTCTTC
TRBD2,17,TRBV9,TRBJ2-3,many,CASSRGQREVGTDTQYF,TGTGCCAGCAGCCGTGGCCAGCGGGAGGTCGGCACAGATACGCAGTATTTT
TRBD2,14,TRBV11-2,TRBJ2-7,many,CASSTWGGPYEQYF,TGTGCCAGCAGCACCTGGGGAGGGCCCTACGAGCAGTACTTC
TRBD1,13,TRBV11-2,TRBJ1-2,many,CASSFRQGDGYTF,TGTGCCAGCAGCTTCCGACAGGGAGATGGCTACACCTTC
-,14,TRBV20-1,TRBJ1-5,many,CSALGPRSGQPQHF,TGCAGTGCCCTCGGACCCCGTTCAGGACAGCCCCAGCATTTT
-,10,TRBV12-3/TRBV12-4,TRBJ1-1,many,CASLNTEAFF,TGTGCCAGTTTGAACACTGAAGCTTTCTTT
-,15,TRBV9,TRBJ1-4,many,CASSAQGLANEKLFF,TGTGCCAGCAGCGCCCAGGGTCTGGCTAATGAAAAACTGTTTTTT
-,14,TRBV5-5,TRBJ2-2,many,CASSLPGGTGELFF,TGTGCCAGCAGCTTACCAGGGGGGACCGGGGAGCTGTTTTTT
-,11,TRBV2,TRBJ1-6,many,CAVRKGVPLHF,TGTGCCGTCCGAAAGGGGGTACCCCTCCACTTT
TRBD1,14,TRBV12-3/TRBV12-4,TRBJ1-5,many,CASRHDRGSQPQHF,TGTGCCAGCAGACATGACAGGGGAAGCCAGCCCCAGCATTTT
TRBD2,15,TRBV19,TRBJ2-1,few,CASSSRTSGRYEQFF,TGTGCCAGTAGTTCACGGACTAGCGGGAGATATGAGCAGTTCTTC
-,17,TRBV28,TRBJ1-4,many,CASSLEGWIGPNEKLFF,TGTGCCAGCAGTTTAGAGGGGTGGATTGGTCCTAATGAAAAACTGTTTTTT
-,13,TRBV6-2/TRBV6-3,TRBJ1-5,many,CASSFVSNQPQHF,TGTGCCAGCAGCTTCGTTAGCAATCAGCCCCAGCATTTT
-,17,TRBV5-4,TRBJ2-3,many,CASSLAWSGPSTDTQYF,TGTGCCAGCAGCTTGGCATGGAGCGGTCCTAGCACAGATACGCAGTATTTT
-,12,TRBV12-3/TRBV12-4,TRBJ1-4,many,CASSQGPEKLFF,TGTGCCAGCAGTCAAGGGCCTGAAAAACTGTTTTTT
-,14,TRBV27,TRBJ2-7,many,CASSLDGSSYEQYF,TGTGCCAGCAGTTTAGACGGGAGCTCCTACGAGCAGTACTTC
-,13,TRBV29-1,TRBJ2-1,many,CSVQRTDYNEQFF,TGCAGCGTTCAAAGGACTGACTACAATGAGCAGTTCTTC
-,13,TRBV6-2/TRBV6-3,TRBJ2-7,many,CASSLSGEYEQYF,TGTGCCAGCAGTTTATCCGGAGAGTACGAGCAGTACTTC
TRBD1,13,TRBV3-1,TRBJ2-7,many,CASSRRGLYEQYF,TGTGCCAGCAGCCGAAGGGGGCTTTACGAGCAGTACTTC
TRBD1,16,TRBV7-2,TRBJ2-1,many,CASSLAPPDRGNEQFF,TGTGCCAGCAGCTTAGCTCCCCCCGACAGGGGCAATGAGCAGTTCTTC
TRBD2,17,TRBV20-1,TRBJ2-2,many,CSAILGLATTNTGELFF,TGCAGTGCCATCCTGGGACTAGCGACGACGAACACCGGGGAGCTGTTTTTT
TRBD1,15,TRBV7-2,TRBJ2-5,many,CASSLVDRVQETQYF,TGTGCCAGCAGCTTAGTGGACAGGGTTCAAGAGACCCAGTACTTC
-,13,TRBV29-1,TRBJ2-7,many,CSVEVAISYEQYF,TGCAGCGTTGAAGTCGCCATCTCCTACGAGCAGTACTTC
-,17,TRBV20-1,TRBJ2-4,many,CSARRGEGPLAKNIQYF,TGCAGTGCGCGGAGGGGGGAGGGCCCGTTAGCCAAAAACATTCAGTACTTC
-,12,TRBV6-2/TRBV6-3,TRBJ1-5,many,CAARASNQPQHF,TGTGCCGCCCGGGCCAGCAATCAGCCCCAGCATTTT
-,15,TRBV6-5,TRBJ2-3,-,CASTLDGNLLDTQYF,TGTGCCAGCACCTTGGACGGGAATTTACTAGATACGCAGTATTTT
-,13,TRBV5-5,TRBJ2-3,-,CASSLSTADTQYF,TGTGCCAGCAGCTTGTCCACCGCAGATACGCAGTATTTT
TRBD1,13,TRBV7-9,TRBJ2-3,many,CASNRQGVDTQYF,TGTGCCAGCAACCGACAGGGAGTAGATACGCAGTATTTT
TRBD1,14,TRBV20-1,TRBJ2-7,many,CSALPGTGGNEQYF,TGCAGTGCGCTCCCCGGGACAGGGGGCAACGAGCAGTACTTC
-,14,TRBV11-2,TRBJ2-5,many,CASSQPARAETQYF,TGTGCCAGCAGTCAACCGGCCCGGGCAGAGACCCAGTACTTC
TRBD2,15,TRBV12-3/TRBV12-4,TRBJ2-5,many,CASAPGLADQETQYF,TGTGCCAGCGCACCGGGACTAGCGGATCAAGAGACCCAGTACTTC
TRBD2,18,TRBV3-1,TRBJ2-5,many,CASSPWGLAGVRQETQYF,TGTGCCAGCAGCCCTTGGGGACTAGCGGGGGTCCGCCAAGAGACCCAGTACTTC
TRBD1,16,TRBV11-2,TRBJ2-7,-,CASSLEMTGGSYEQYF,TGTGCCAGCAGCTTAGAAATGACAGGGGGCTCCTACGAGCAGTACTTC
TRBD2,19,TRBV4-2,TRBJ2-2,many,CASSRSGLAGGTNTGELFF,TGTGCCAGCAGCCGATCCGGGCTAGCGGGAGGGACGAACACCGGGGAGCTGTTTTTT
-,13,TRBV29-1,TRBJ2-5,many,CSVARRSQETQYF,TGCAGCGTTGCCAGAAGAAGCCAAGAGACCCAGTACTTC
-,14,TRBV7-9,TRBJ2-5,many,CASSSRGREETQYF,TGTGCCAGCAGCTCAAGGGGAAGAGAAGAGACCCAGTACTTC
-,15,TRBV5-1,TRBJ1-6,-,CASSGTDRWNSPLHF,TGCGCCAGCAGCGGGACCGACAGGTGGAATTCACCCCTCCACTTT
TRBD1,13,TRBV18,TRBJ2-2,many,CASSDRSSWELFF,TGTGCCAGCTCGGACAGGTCTTCCTGGGAGCTGTTTTTT
-,16,TRBV4-1,TRBJ2-1,many,CASSQDGTGWVNEQFF,TGCGCCAGCAGCCAAGATGGTACGGGGTGGGTTAATGAGCAGTTCTTC
-,15,TRBV18,TRBJ2-7,many,CASSPQGGYSDEQYF,TGTGCCAGCTCACCACAGGGAGGATATAGTGACGAGCAGTACTTC
-,17,TRBV24-1,TRBJ2-3,many,CATSDFPLADSTDTQYF,TGTGCCACCAGTGATTTCCCCTTAGCAGATAGCACAGATACGCAGTATTTT
-,12,TRBV30,TRBJ2-7,many,CAWSYGAYEQYF,TGTGCCTGGAGTTATGGTGCCTACGAGCAGTACTTC
-,15,TRBV20-1,TRBJ2-1,many,CSGARPRKPYNEQFF,TGCAGTGGAGCCCGACCCCGAAAGCCTTACAATGAGCAGTTCTTC
-,14,TRBV12-3/TRBV12-4,TRBJ1-5,few,CASRETGTHQPQHF,TGTGCCAGCAGGGAAACAGGGACCCATCAGCCCCAGCATTTT
-,13,TRBV4-3,TRBJ2-1,many,CASSQDRFGEQFF,TGCGCCAGCAGCCAAGATCGGTTTGGTGAGCAGTTCTTC